A selection of T cell receptor beta chains follows, all from one sample in a study of blood T cell repertoires in COVID-19. The assay was immunoSEQ multiplex PCR, and TCRdb's table has in-frame clones only and misses some. The sample lists roughly 220,000 clones, approximately 84% seen once, with 15% in the top ten. The sample comprised PBMCs or T cells enriched from blood (not recorded which). These receptors originate from a man in his forties who had recovered from COVID-19. Both conserved end residues are part of each CDR3. A D gene is named only where the DNA matches it firmly. Some rows mark clone size as missing; the rest say once, few, many or name a class of expanded clone.

NA	TRBV5-1	TRBD1	TRBJ1-1	TGCGCCAGCAGCCCTAGCGGACAGGGTGACACTGAAGCTTTCTTT	CASSPSGQGDTEAFF
NA	TRBV5-1	TRBD2	TRBJ2-5	TGCGCCAGCAGCTTGTCCCTAGCGGGTTCTGTAGAGACCCAGTACTTC	CASSLSLAGSVETQYF
NA	TRBV6-5	TRBD2	TRBJ2-1	TGTGCCAGCAGTTCCCGATTTGGGACTAGCGGGAATGAGCAGTTCTTC	CASSSRFGTSGNEQFF
NA	TRBV30	NA	TRBJ1-2	TGTGCCTGGACCGGGGAGGAGTACTATGGCTACACCTTC	CAWTGEEYYGYTF
NA	TRBV9	NA	TRBJ1-2	TGTGCCAGCAGCGTAGCTCAGGGGAACTATGGCTACACCTTC	CASSVAQGNYGYTF
NA	TRBV14	NA	TRBJ1-4	TGTGCCAGCAGCCCTCTAGAGGGTCAGGAAAAACTGTTTTTT	CASSPLEGQEKLFF
NA	TRBV5-4	TRBD1	TRBJ1-6	TGTGCCAGCAGCTCCGGGACAGGCAATTCACCCCTCCACTTT	CASSSGTGNSPLHF
NA	TRBV2	TRBD2	TRBJ2-1	TGTGCCAGCACTCGGTCTAGCGGGAATAATGAGCAGTTCTTC	CASTRSSGNNEQFF
NA	TRBV7-2	NA	TRBJ1-5	TGTGCCAGCAGCTCAACCCTGAGAGATCAGCCCCAGCATTTT	CASSSTLRDQPQHF
NA	TRBV9	NA	TRBJ1-6	TGTGCCAGCAGGCGGGCAGGGGATAATTCACCCCTCCACTTT	CASRRAGDNSPLHF
NA	TRBV10-3	TRBD1	TRBJ1-6	TGTGCCATCAGTGACGGGACAGGGGTTTATTCACCCCTCCACTTT	CAISDGTGVYSPLHF
NA	TRBV24-1	TRBD1	TRBJ2-6	TGTGCCACCAGTGATCGCCCGACAGGGCTCGGGGCCAACGTCCTGACTTTC	CATSDRPTGLGANVLTF
NA	TRBV7-2	NA	TRBJ1-1	TGTGCCAGCAGCCTTTCCCGACAAAACACTGAAGCTTTCTTT	CASSLSRQNTEAFF
NA	TRBV5-1	NA	TRBJ1-4	TGCGCCAGCAGCGTCGAAGGGGGGGATAATGAAAAACTGTTTTTT	CASSVEGGDNEKLFF
NA	TRBV7-8	NA	TRBJ2-1	TGTGCCAGCAGCTTAGTGCCGGGACACCTAGGGGATGAGCAGTTCTTC	CASSLVPGHLGDEQFF
NA	TRBV3-1/TRBV3-2	NA	TRBJ1-6	TGTGCCAGCAGCCTTTCCGGGACACCATCTACACCCCTCCACTTT	CASSLSGTPSTPLHF
NA	TRBV25-1	TRBD2	TRBJ2-1	TGTGCCAGCATGGGGGCGCGAAGCGGGAGCTATGAGCAGTTCTTC	CASMGARSGSYEQFF
NA	TRBV19	TRBD1	TRBJ1-6	TGTGCCAGTAGTCCGGGGACAGGGGGCGATTCACCCCTCCACTTT	CASSPGTGGDSPLHF
NA	TRBV30	NA	TRBJ1-1	TGTGCCCTACGTGCGCCAACTGAAGCTTTCTTT	CALRAPTEAFF
NA	TRBV7-9	NA	TRBJ1-1	TGTGCCACCCGCCGGGGAATGAACACTGAAGCTTTCTTT	CATRRGMNTEAFF
NA	TRBV5-5	NA	TRBJ1-2	TGTGCCAGCAGCTTGGAGGGGCCCTCCTATGGCTACACCTTC	CASSLEGPSYGYTF
NA	TRBV5-6	TRBD1	TRBJ1-3	TGTGCCAGCAGCCCTACTCTCGGACAGGGCAGCAACACCATATATTTT	CASSPTLGQGSNTIYF
NA	TRBV5-5	TRBD1	TRBJ2-7	TGTGCCAGCAGCACGGGACAGGGGGGCGAGCAGTACTTC	CASSTGQGGEQYF
NA	TRBV12-5	TRBD1	TRBJ1-2	TGTGCTAGCGTGAGGGGGCACTATGGCTACACCTTC	CASVRGHYGYTF
NA	TRBV19	NA	TRBJ1-2	TGTGCCAGTACCCCCCCACAGTCGTATGGCTACACCTTC	CASTPPQSYGYTF
NA	TRBV18	NA	TRBJ1-2	TGTGCCAGCTCACCCTTGGCCGGGGGGCGCCGGGGCTACACCTTC	CASSPLAGGRRGYTF
NA	TRBV9	TRBD2	TRBJ2-2	TGTGCCAGCAGCGTAGGACTAGCGGGAGTTCACGGGGAGCTGTTTTTT	CASSVGLAGVHGELFF
NA	TRBV9	TRBD1	TRBJ1-2	TGTGCCAGCAGCGTAATCCAGGGGGGCTATGGCTACACCTTC	CASSVIQGGYGYTF
NA	TRBV28	NA	TRBJ1-6	TGTGCCAGCAGTTCTTTTCGGAGCGATAATTCACCCCTCCACTTT	CASSSFRSDNSPLHF
NA	TRBV24-1	TRBD2	TRBJ2-2	TGTGCCACCAGTGATTACCAGCGGGAGGGGAACACCGGGGAGCTGTTTTTT	CATSDYQREGNTGELFF
NA	TRBV5-1	NA	TRBJ1-6	TGCGCCAGCAGCCCAGGACTCACGACCTTACCCCTCCACTTT	CASSPGLTTLPLHF
NA	TRBV7-3	TRBD1	TRBJ1-6	TGTGCCAGCAGCCGGACAGGGGGCCATTCACCCCTCCACTTT	CASSRTGGHSPLHF
many	TRBV10-3	TRBD1	TRBJ1-5	TGTGCCATCAGTGAGTCCTTTTACAGGGGTAGCAATCAGCCCCAGCATTTT	CAISESFYRGSNQPQHF
few	TRBV19	NA	TRBJ2-3	TGTGCCAGTAGTAGGGCGGGCGAACCCACAGATACGCAGTATTTT	CASSRAGEPTDTQYF
NA	TRBV10-3	TRBD1	TRBJ1-1	TGTGCCATCAGTGAACAGGGGGCGCAGGCTTTCTTT	CAISEQGAQAFF
NA	TRBV9	NA	TRBJ1-3	TGTGCCAGCAGCTTCTCGGACATGAGAAACACCATATATTTT	CASSFSDMRNTIYF
NA	TRBV5-5	NA	TRBJ1-1	TGTGCCAGCAGCTTGGACAGGTCTTCTGAAGCTTTCTTT	CASSLDRSSEAFF
NA	TRBV10-3	TRBD2	TRBJ2-7	TGTGCCATCAGTGAGGGTCTAGCGGGAGACGAGCAGTACTTC	CAISEGLAGDEQYF
NA	TRBV5-1	NA	TRBJ1-1	TGCGCCAGCCGGAGGGTGGGGAACACTGAAGCTTTCTTT	CASRRVGNTEAFF
few	TRBV19	TRBD1	TRBJ1-1	TGTGCCAGTAGTATCGGACAGGGTGGATTCTCTGAAGCTTTCTTT	CASSIGQGGFSEAFF
once	TRBV19	NA	TRBJ2-2	TGTGCCAGTATTCCGGGTACGAACACCGGGGAGCTGTTTTTT	CASIPGTNTGELFF
NA	TRBV5-8	TRBD1	TRBJ1-1	TGTGCCAGCTCGTGGCGACCCGAGGGGGCATCGACTGAAGCTTTCTTT	CASSWRPEGASTEAFF
NA	TRBV5-1	TRBD2	TRBJ2-1	TGCGCCAGCAGCACCGGACTAGCGGATGAGCAGTTCTTC	CASSTGLADEQFF
few	TRBV6-5	TRBD1	TRBJ2-7	TGTGCCAGCAGTTACTCGACAGGGGCTGACTACGAGCAGTACTTC	CASSYSTGADYEQYF
NA	TRBV5-1	TRBD1	TRBJ1-1	TGCGCCAGTCGGGACAGCCCACGCACTGAAGCTTTCTTT	CASRDSPRTEAFF
NA	TRBV5-1	NA	TRBJ1-4	TGCGCCAGCAGCTTACAGGGAACAACTAATGAAAAACTGTTTTTT	CASSLQGTTNEKLFF
NA	TRBV11-3	TRBD2	TRBJ2-5	TGTGCCAGCAGCGGGGCTAGCGGCCAAGAGACCCAGTACTTC	CASSGASGQETQYF
NA	TRBV6-1	NA	TRBJ2-3	TGTGCCAGCAATGAACTAGGCGCAGATACGCAGTATTTT	CASNELGADTQYF
few	TRBV6-5	NA	TRBJ1-2	TGTGCCAGCAGTCACTCAGTCGGTGGCTACACCTTC	CASSHSVGGYTF
once	TRBV5-5	NA	TRBJ2-1	TGTGCCAGCACTAAGGCGGCAGAAGAGCAGTTCTTC	CASTKAAEEQFF
once	TRBV10-3	NA	TRBJ2-3	TGTGCCATCAGTGACCCTAATGGGGCTAGTTTAGATACGCAGTATTTT	CAISDPNGASLDTQYF